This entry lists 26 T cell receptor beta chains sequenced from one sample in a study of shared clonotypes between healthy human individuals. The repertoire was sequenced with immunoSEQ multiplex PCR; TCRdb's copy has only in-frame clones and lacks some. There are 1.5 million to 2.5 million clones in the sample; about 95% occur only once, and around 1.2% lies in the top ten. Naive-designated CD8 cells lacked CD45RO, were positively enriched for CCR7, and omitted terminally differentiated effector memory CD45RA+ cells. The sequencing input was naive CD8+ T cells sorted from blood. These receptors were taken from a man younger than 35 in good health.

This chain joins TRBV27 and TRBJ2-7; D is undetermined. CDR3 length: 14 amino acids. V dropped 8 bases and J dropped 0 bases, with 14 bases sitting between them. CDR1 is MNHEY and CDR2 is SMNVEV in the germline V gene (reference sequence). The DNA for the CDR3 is TGTGCCAGCGGTAGGGCAGCCCTCTCCTACGAGCAGTACTTC. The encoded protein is CASGRAALSYEQYF.

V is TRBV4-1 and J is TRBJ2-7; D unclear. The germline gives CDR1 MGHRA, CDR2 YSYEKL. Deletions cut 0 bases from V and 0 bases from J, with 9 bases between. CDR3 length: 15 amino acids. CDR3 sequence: CASSQDRRSSYEQYF. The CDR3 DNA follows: TGCGCCAGCAGCCAAGACAGACGGAGCTCCTACGAGCAGTACTTC.

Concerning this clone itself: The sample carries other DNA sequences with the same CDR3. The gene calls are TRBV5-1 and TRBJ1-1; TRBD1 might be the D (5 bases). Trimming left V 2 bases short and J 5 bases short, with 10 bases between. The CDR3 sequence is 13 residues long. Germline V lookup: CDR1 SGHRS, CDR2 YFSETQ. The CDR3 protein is CASSLRGGTEAFF. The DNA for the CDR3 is TGCGCCAGCAGCTTAAGGGGAGGGACTGAAGCTTTCTTT.

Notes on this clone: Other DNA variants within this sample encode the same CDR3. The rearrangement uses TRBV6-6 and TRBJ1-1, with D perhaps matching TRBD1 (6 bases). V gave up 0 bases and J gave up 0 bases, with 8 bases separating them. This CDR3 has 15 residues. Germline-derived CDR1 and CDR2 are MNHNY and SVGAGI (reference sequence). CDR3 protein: CASSYSEGVNTEAFF. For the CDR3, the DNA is TGTGCCAGCAGTTACTCGGAGGGGGTGAACACTGAAGCTTTCTTT.

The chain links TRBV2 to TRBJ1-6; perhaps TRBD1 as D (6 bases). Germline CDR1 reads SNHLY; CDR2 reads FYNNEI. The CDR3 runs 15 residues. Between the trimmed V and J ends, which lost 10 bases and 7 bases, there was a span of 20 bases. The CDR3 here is CATPSGPGVNSPLHF. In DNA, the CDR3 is TGTGCCACCCCCAGTGGACCAGGGGTAAATTCACCCCTCCACTTT.

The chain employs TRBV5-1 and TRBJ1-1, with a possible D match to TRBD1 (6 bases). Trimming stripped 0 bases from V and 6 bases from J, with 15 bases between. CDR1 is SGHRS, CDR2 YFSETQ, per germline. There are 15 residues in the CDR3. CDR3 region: CASSLVRGEAAEAFF. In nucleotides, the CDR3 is TGCGCCAGCAGCTTGGTTAGGGGGGAGGCGGCTGAAGCTTTCTTT.

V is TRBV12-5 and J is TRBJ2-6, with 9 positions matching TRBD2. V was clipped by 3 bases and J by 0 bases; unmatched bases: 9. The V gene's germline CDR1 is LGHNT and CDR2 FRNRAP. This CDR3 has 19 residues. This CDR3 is CASGFMETSGLSGANVLTF. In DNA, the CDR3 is TGTGCTAGTGGTTTCATGGAGACTAGCGGTCTCTCTGGGGCCAACGTCCTGACTTTC.

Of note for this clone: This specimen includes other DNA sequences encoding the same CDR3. CDR3 bases: TGTGCCAGCAGCCAAGTGGGAGGAGAGACCCAGTACTTC. Its translation: CASSQVGGETQYF. The chain combines TRBV4-2 with TRBJ2-5; D perhaps matches TRBD2 (6 bases). The V end lost 1 base, the J end lost 4 bases, and 7 bases lay between the germline ends. Germline CDR1 and CDR2: LGHNA and YNFKEQ. This CDR3 is built from 13 residues.

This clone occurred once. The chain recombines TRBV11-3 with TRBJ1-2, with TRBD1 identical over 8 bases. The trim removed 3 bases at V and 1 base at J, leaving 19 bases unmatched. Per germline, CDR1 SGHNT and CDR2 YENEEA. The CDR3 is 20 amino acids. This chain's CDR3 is CASSFELWGRGRPYNYGYTF. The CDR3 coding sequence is TGTGCCAGCAGCTTTGAATTGTGGGGCAGGGGGCGGCCTTATAACTATGGCTACACCTTC.

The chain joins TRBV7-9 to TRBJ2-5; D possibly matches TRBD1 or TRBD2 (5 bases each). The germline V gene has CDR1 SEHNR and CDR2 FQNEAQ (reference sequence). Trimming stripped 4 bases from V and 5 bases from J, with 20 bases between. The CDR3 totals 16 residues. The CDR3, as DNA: TGTGCCAGCAGCTCACCGCAGGGAGAGGATGGGGAGACCCAGTACTTC. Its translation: CASSSPQGEDGETQYF.

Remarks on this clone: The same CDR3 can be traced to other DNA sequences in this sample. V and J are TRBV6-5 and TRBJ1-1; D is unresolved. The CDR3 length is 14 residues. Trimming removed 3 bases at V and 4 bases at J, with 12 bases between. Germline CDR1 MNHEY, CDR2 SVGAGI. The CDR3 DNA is TGTGCCAGCAGTTATGGCCCGGCAGGCACTGAAGCTTTCTTT. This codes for CASSYGPAGTEAFF.

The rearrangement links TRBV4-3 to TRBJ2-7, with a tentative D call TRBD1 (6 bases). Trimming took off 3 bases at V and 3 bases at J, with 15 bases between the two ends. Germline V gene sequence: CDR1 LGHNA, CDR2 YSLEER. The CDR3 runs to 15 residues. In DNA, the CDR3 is TGCGCCAGCAGCCAGCACCGGACAGAGCACTACGAGCAGTACTTC. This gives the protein CASSQHRTEHYEQYF.

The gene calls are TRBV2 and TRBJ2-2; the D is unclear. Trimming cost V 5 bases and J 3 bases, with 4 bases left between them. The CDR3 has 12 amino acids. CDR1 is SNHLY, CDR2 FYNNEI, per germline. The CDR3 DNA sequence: TGTGCCAGCAGTCGATACACCGGGGAGCTGTTTTTT. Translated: CASSRYTGELFF.

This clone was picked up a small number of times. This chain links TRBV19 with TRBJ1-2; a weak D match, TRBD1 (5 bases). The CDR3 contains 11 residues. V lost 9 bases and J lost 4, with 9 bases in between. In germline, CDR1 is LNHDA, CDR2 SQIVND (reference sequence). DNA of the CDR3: TGTGCCAGCAGGGATCTCTATGGCTACACCTTC. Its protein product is CASRDLYGYTF. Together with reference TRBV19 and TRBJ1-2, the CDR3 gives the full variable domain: DGGITQSPKYLFRKEGQNVTLSCEQNLNHDAMYWYRQDPGQGLRLIYYSQIVNDFQKGDIAEGYSVSREKKESFPLTVTSAQKNPTAFYLCASRDLYGYTFGSGTRLTVV.

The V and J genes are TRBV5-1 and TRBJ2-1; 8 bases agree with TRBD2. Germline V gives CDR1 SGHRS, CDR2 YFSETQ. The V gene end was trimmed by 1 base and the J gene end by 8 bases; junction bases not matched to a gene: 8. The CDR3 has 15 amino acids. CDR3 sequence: CASSLRGGEFDEQFF. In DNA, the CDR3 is TGCGCCAGCAGCTTGCGGGGGGGCGAGTTCGATGAGCAGTTCTTC.

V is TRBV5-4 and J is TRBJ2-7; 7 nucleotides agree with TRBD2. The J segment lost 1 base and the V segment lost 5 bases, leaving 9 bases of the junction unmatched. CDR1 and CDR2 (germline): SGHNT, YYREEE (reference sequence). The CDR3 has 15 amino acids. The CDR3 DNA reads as TGTGCCAGCAGTTCTGAAAGCGGGATTTCCTACGAGCAGTACTTC. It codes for CASSSESGISYEQYF.

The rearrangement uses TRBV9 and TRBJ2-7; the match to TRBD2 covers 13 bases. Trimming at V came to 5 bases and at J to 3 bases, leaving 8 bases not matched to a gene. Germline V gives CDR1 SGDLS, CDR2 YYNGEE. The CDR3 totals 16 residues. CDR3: CASSLGTSGAFYEQYF. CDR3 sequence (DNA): TGTGCCAGCAGTCTAGGGACTAGCGGGGCATTCTACGAGCAGTACTTC.

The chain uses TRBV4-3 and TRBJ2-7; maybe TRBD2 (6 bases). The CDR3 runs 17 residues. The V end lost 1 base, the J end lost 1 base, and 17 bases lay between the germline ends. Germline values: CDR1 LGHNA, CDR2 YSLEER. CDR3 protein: CASSQGAEGGSSYEQYF. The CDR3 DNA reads TGCGCCAGCAGCCAAGGGGCGGAGGGTGGGTCATCCTACGAGCAGTACTTC.

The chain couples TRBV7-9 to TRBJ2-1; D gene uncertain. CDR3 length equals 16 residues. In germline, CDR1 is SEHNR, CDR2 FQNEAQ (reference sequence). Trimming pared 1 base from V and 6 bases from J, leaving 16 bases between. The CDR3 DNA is TGTGCCAGCAGCTTAGGTCCGCTCCGTCTCATCAATGAGCAGTTCTTC. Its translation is CASSLGPLRLINEQFF.

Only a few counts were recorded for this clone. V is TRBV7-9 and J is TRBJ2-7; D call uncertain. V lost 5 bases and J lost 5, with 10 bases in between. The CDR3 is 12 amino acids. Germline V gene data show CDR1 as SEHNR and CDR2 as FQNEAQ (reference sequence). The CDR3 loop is CASSPLRNEQYF. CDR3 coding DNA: TGTGCCAGCAGCCCGCTTCGAAACGAGCAGTACTTC.

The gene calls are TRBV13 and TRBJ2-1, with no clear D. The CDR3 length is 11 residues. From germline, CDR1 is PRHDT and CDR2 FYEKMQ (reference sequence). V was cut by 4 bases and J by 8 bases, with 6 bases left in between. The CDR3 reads CASSSSDEQFF. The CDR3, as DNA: TGTGCCAGCAGCTCCTCGGATGAGCAGTTCTTC.

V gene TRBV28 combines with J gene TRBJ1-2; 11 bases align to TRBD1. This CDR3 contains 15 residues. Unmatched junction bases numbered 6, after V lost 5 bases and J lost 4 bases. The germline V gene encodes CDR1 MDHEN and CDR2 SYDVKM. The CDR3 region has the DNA TGTGCCAGCAGTCTCGGGACAGGGGGTGCCTATGGCTACACCTTC. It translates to CASSLGTGGAYGYTF.

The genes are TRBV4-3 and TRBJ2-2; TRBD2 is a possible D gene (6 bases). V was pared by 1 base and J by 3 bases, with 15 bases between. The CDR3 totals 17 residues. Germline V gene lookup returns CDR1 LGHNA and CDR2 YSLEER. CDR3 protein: CASSQAVAETYTGELFF. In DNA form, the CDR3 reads TGCGCCAGCAGCCAAGCAGTAGCGGAGACCTACACCGGGGAGCTGTTTTTT.

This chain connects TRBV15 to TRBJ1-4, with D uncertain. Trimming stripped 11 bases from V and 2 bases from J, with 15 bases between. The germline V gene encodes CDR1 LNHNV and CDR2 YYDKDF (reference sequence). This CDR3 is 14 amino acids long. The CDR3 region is CASSPTPTNEKLFF. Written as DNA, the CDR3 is TGTGCCTCATCGCCCACACCCACTAATGAAAAACTGTTTTTT.

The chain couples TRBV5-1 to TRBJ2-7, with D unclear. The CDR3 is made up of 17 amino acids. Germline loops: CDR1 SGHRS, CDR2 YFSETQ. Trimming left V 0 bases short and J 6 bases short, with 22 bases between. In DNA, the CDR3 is TGCGCCAGCAGCTTGGAAGGCAGTTACAAAGCCCTTCCCGAGCAGTACTTC. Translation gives CASSLEGSYKALPEQYF.

CDR3 region: CASSQGAGGTSYEQYF. The CDR3 coding sequence is TGCGCCAGCAGCCAGGGAGCGGGGGGGACCTCCTACGAGCAGTACTTC. This rearrangement joins TRBV4-1 to TRBJ2-7, with 10 bases that match TRBD2. The V gene end was trimmed by 3 bases and the J gene end by 0 bases; junction bases not matched to a gene: 5. Germline-derived CDR1 and CDR2 are MGHRA and YSYEKL. CDR3 size: 16 residues.